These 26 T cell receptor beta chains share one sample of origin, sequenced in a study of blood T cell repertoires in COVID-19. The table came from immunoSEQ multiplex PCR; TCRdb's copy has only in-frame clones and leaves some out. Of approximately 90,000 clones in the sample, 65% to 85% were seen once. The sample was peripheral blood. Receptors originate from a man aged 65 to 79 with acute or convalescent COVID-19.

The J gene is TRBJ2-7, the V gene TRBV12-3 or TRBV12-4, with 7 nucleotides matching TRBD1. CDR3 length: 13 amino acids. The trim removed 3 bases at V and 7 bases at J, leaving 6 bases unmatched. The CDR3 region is CASSLGQLEEQYF. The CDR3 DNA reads TGTGCCAGCAGTTTGGGACAGCTTGAGGAGCAGTACTTC.

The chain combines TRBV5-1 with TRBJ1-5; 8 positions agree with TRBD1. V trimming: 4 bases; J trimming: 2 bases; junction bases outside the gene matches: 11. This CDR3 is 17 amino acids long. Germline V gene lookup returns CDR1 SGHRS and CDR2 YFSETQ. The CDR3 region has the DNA TGCGCCAGCAGCCCCGGGACAGGCTCCCGGGGCAATCAGCCCCAGCATTTT. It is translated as CASSPGTGSRGNQPQHF.

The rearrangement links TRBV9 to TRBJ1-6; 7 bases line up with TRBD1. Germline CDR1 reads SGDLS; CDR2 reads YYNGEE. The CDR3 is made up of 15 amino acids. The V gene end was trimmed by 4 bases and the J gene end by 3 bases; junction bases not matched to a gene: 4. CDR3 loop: CASSSRTGYNSPLHF. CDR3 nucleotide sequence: TGTGCCAGCAGCTCAAGGACAGGCTATAATTCACCCCTCCACTTT.

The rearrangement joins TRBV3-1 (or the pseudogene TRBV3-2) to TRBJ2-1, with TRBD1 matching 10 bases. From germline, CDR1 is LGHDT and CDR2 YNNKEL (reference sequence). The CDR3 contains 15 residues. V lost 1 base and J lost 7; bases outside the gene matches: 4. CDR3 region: CASSQGGGQGNEQFF. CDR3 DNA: TGTGCCAGCAGCCAAGGTGGGGGACAGGGGAATGAGCAGTTCTTC.

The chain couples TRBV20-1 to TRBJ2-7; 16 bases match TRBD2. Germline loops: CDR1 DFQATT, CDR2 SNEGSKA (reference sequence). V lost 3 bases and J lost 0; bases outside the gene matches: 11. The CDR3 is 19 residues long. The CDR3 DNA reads TGCAGTGCTAGTGACATGGGACTAGCGGGGGGGGCCAGCTCCTACGAGCAGTACTTC. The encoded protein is CSASDMGLAGGASSYEQYF.

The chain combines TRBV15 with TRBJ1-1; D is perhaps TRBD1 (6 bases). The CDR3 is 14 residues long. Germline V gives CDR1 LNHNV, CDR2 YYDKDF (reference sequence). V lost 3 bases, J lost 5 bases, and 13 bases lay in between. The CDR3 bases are TGTGCCACCAGCAGTTTCGACAGGAGAACTGAAGCTTTCTTT. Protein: CATSSFDRRTEAFF.

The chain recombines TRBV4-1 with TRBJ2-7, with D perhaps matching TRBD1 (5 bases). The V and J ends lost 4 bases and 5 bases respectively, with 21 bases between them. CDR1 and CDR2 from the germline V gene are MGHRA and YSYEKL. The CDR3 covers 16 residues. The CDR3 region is CASSPTSGLLVDEQYF. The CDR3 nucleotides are TGCGCCAGCAGCCCGACCTCAGGGCTGCTAGTGGACGAGCAGTACTTC.

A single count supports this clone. CDR3 nucleotide sequence: TGTGCCAGCAGCGTAGAGGGGTCAGCTGGAAACACCATATATTTT. Translating it yields CASSVEGSAGNTIYF. The gene calls are TRBV9 and TRBJ1-3; tentatively, D is TRBD1 (5 bases). CDR1 is SGDLS and CDR2 is YYNGEE in the germline V gene. There are 15 residues in the CDR3. Between the trimmed V and J ends, which lost 0 bases and 2 bases, there was a span of 9 bases.

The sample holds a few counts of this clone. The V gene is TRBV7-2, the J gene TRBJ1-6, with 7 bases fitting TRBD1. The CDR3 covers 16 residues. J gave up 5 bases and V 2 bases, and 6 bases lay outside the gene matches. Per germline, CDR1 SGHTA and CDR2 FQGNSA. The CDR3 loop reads CASSLWKGTDNSPLHF. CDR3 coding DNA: TGTGCCAGCAGCTTATGGAAGGGGACAGATAATTCACCCCTCCACTTT.

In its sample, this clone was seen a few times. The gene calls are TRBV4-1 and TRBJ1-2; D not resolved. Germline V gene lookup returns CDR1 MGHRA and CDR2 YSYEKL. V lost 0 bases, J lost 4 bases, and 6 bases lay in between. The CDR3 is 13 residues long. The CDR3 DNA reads TGCGCCAGCAGCCAAGATAGTACCTATGGCTACACCTTC. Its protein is CASSQDSTYGYTF.

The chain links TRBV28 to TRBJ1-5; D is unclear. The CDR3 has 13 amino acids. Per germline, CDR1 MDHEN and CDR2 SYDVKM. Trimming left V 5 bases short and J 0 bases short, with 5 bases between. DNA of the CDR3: TGTGCCAGCAGTCAAAATAGCAATCAGCCCCAGCATTTT. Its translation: CASSQNSNQPQHF. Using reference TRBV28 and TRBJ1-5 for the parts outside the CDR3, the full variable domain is DVKVTQSSRYLVKRTGEKVFLECVQDMDHENMFWYRQDPGLGLRLIYFSYDVKMKEKGDIPEGYSVSREKKERFSLILESASTNQTSMYLCASSQNSNQPQHFGDGTRLSIL.

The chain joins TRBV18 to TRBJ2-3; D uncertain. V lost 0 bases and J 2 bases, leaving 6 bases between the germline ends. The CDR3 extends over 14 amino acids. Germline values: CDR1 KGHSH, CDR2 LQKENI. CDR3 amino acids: CASSPPGITDTQYF. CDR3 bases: TGTGCCAGCTCACCACCGGGCATCACAGATACGCAGTATTTT.

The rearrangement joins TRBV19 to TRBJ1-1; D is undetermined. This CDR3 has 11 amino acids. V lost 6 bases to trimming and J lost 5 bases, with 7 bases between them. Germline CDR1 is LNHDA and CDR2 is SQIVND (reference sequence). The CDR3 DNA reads TGTGCCAGTAGAAATATTACTGAAGCTTTCTTT. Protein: CASRNITEAFF. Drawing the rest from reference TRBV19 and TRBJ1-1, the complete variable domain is DGGITQSPKYLFRKEGQNVTLSCEQNLNHDAMYWYRQDPGQGLRLIYYSQIVNDFQKGDIAEGYSVSREKKESFPLTVTSAQKNPTAFYLCASRNITEAFFGQGTRLTVV.

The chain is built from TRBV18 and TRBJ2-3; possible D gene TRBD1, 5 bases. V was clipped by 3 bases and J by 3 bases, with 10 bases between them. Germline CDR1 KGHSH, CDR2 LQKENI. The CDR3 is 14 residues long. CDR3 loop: CASSPRQPTDTQYF. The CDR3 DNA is TGTGCCAGCTCACCTAGACAGCCGACAGATACGCAGTATTTT.

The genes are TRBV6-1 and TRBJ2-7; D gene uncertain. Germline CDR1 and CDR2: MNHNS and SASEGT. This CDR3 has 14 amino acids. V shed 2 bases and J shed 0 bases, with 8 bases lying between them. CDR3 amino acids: CASSEIGRSYEQYV. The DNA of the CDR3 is TGTGCCAGCAGTGAAATTGGCCGCTCCTACGAGCAGTACGTC.

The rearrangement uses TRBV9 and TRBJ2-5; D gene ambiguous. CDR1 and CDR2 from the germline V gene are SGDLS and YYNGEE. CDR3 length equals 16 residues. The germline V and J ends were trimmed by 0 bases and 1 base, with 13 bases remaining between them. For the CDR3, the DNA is TGTGCCAGCAGCGTAGGGGCATCCTCCATCCAAGAGACCCAGTACTTC. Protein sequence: CASSVGASSIQETQYF.

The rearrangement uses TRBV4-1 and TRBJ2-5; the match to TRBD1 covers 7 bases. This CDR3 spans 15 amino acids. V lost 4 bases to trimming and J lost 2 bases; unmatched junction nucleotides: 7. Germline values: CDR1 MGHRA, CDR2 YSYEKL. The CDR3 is CASSRAGDRQETQYF. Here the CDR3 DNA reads TGCGCCAGCAGCCGAGCAGGGGACAGACAAGAGACCCAGTACTTC.

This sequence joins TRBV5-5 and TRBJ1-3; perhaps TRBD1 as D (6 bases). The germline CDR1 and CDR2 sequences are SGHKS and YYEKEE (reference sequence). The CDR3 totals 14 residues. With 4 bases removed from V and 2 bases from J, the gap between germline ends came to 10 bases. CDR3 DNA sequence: TGTGCCAGCAGCAGTACAGGGACTGGAAACACCATATATTTT. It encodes CASSSTGTGNTIYF.

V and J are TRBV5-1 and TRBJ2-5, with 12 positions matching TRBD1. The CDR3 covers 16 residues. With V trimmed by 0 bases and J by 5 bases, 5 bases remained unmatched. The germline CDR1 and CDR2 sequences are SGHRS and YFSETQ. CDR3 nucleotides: TGCGCCAGCAGCTTGGGGGACAGGGGGCTTCTCGAGACCCAGTACTTC. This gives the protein CASSLGDRGLLETQYF.

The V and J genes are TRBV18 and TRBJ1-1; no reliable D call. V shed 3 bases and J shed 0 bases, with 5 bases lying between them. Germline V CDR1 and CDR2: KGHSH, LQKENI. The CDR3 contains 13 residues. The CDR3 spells CASSPLLNTEAFF. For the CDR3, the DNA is TGTGCCAGCTCACCCCTTTTGAACACTGAAGCTTTCTTT.

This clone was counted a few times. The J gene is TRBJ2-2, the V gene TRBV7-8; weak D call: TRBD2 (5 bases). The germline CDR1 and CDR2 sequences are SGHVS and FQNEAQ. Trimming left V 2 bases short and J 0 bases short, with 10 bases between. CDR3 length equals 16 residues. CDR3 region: CASSLLWTANTGELFF. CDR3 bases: TGTGCCAGCAGCTTATTGTGGACTGCGAACACCGGGGAGCTGTTTTTT. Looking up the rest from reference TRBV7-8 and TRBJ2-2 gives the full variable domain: GAGVSQSPRYKVAKRGQDVALRCDPISGHVSLFWYQQALGQGPEFLTYFQNEAQLDKSGLPSDRFFAERPEGSVSTLKIQRTQQEDSAVYLCASSLLWTANTGELFFGEGSRLTVL.

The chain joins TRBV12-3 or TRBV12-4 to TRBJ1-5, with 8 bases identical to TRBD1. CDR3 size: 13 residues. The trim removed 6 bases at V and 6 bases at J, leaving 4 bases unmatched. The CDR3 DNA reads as TGTGCCAGCAGCGGACAGGGAAGTCAGCCCCAGCATTTT. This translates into CASSGQGSQPQHF.

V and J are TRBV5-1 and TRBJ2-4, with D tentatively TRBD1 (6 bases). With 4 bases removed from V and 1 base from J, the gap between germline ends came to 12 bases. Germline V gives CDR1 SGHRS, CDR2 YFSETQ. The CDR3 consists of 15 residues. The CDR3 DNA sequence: TGCGCCAGCAGCATCACTCAGGGGGCCAAAAACATTCAGTACTTC. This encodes CASSITQGAKNIQYF. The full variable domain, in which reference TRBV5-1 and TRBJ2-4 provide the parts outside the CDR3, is KAGVTQTPRYLIKTRGQQVTLSCSPISGHRSVSWYQQTPGQGLQFLFEYFSETQRNKGNFPGRFSGRQFSNSRSEMNVSTLELGDSALYLCASSITQGAKNIQYFGAGTRLSVL.

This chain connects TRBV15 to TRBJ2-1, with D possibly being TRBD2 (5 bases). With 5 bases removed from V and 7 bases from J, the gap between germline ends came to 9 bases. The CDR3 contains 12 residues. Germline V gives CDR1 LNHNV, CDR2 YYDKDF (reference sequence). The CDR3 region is CATSPSGNEQFF. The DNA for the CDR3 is TGTGCCACCAGCCCCTCGGGGAATGAGCAGTTCTTC.

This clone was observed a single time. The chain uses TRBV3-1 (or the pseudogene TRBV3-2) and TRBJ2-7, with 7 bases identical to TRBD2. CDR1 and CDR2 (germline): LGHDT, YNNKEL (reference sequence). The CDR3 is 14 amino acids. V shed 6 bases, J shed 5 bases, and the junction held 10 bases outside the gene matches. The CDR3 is CASSLDGGNNEQYF. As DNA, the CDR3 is TGTGCCAGCAGTTTAGACGGGGGGAATAACGAGCAGTACTTC.

This CDR3 is CASSPPPGGRRMEQYF. CDR3 coding DNA: TGTGCCAGCAGCCCCCCCCCTGGTGGGCGTCGAATGGAGCAGTACTTC. This chain links TRBV11-3 with TRBJ2-7; D is unresolved. CDR1 is SGHNT and CDR2 is YENEEA in the germline V gene. The CDR3 loop spans 16 amino acids. V was shortened by 5 bases and J by 7 bases, with 24 bases between the two germline ends. Together with reference TRBV11-3 and TRBJ2-7, the CDR3 gives the full variable domain: EAGVVQSPRYKIIEKKQPVAFWCNPISGHNTLYWYLQNLGQGPELLIRYENEEAVDDSQLPKDRFSAERLKGVDSTLKIQPAELGDSAVYLCASSPPPGGRRMEQYFGPGTRLTVT.